Below are 3 T cell receptor beta chains sequenced from a single sample in a study of shared clonotypes between healthy human individuals (dated by TCRdb to the early 2020s). CD8 naive samples were CD45RO-negative cells positively selected for CCR7, giving a CD45RA+CCR7+ population that excluded TemRA cells. Library preparation used the immunoSEQ multiplex PCR assay. TCRdb stores this immuneACCESS table with in-frame sequences only. Part of the clones is absent; in the studies checked, under half of the shortfall reflects unresolved V genes, and no reason is known for the rest. The sample table records roughly 2 million clones; just under 95% of these occur just once. The biggest ten clones account for approximately 1.2% of the sample. Source material: naive CD8+ T cells sorted from blood. The label giving this sample's cell subset or site can be read as: CD45RA+CCR7+. These receptors came from a man between 18 and 35 years old in good health.

This chain joins TRBV2 and TRBJ2-1, with D perhaps matching TRBD2 (6 bases). This CDR3 is 15 amino acids long. Per germline, CDR1 SNHLY and CDR2 FYNNEI. Here the CDR3 reads CMLGVAASSYNEQFF. CDR3 coding DNA: TGTATGTTGGGCGTAGCGGCAAGCTCCTACAATGAGCAGTTCTTC.

The V gene is TRBV29-1, the J gene TRBJ2-7; 8 bases fit TRBD1. CDR3 length equals 12 residues. The germline V gene has CDR1 SQVTM and CDR2 ANQGSEA. After removal of 5 bases from V and 5 bases from J, the junction contained 5 bases not matched to a gene. CDR3 sequence: CSVLTGVHEQYF. CDR3 in DNA: TGCAGCGTTTTGACAGGGGTTCACGAGCAGTACTTC.

The chain couples TRBV7-2 to TRBJ1-3; no clear D gene. Trimming shortened V by 5 bases and J by 2 bases, and 16 bases separated the two germline ends. CDR1 is SGHTA, CDR2 FQGNSA, per germline. This CDR3 has 16 residues. For the CDR3, the DNA is TGTGCCAGCAGCCCGGCCCGATTGGGAGCTGGAAACACCATATATTTT. Translated: CASSPARLGAGNTIYF.